These 4 T cell receptor beta chains share one sample of origin, sequenced in a study of blood T cell repertoires in COVID-19. TCRdb's table, derived via immunoSEQ multiplex PCR, lists solely in-frame clones and lacks some. Of around 160,000 clones in the sample, 80% to 90% were seen once. The sample taken for sequencing was peripheral blood. These receptors were collected from a woman older than 75 with acute or convalescent COVID-19.

V usage is TRBV4-1 and J usage is TRBJ1-1, with TRBD1 matching over 8 bases. The CDR3 is 15 amino acids. Germline values: CDR1 MGHRA, CDR2 YSYEKL. After removal of 3 bases from V and 2 bases from J, the junction contained 5 bases not matched to a gene. The CDR3 is CASSHPGQANTEAFF. The CDR3 coding sequence is TGCGCCAGCAGCCACCCGGGACAGGCAAACACTGAAGCTTTCTTT.

This clone showed up just once. This chain connects TRBV19 to TRBJ1-5; D remains unclear. Germline lookup yields CDR1 LNHDA and CDR2 SQIVND (reference sequence). The CDR3 spans 14 residues. Trimming pared 0 bases from V and 3 bases from J, leaving 6 bases between. CDR3 region: CASSIDRFNQPQHF. CDR3 nucleotide sequence: TGTGCCAGTAGTATAGACAGATTCAATCAGCCCCAGCATTTT. Full variable domain (rest looked up from reference TRBV19 and TRBJ1-5): DGGITQSPKYLFRKEGQNVTLSCEQNLNHDAMYWYRQDPGQGLRLIYYSQIVNDFQKGDIAEGYSVSREKKESFPLTVTSAQKNPTAFYLCASSIDRFNQPQHFGDGTRLSIL.

The J gene is TRBJ2-5, the V gene TRBV21-1; TRBD2, the D gene given by the table, was not confirmed from the DNA. TRBV21-1 is annotated as a pseudogene. The CDR3 has 14 amino acids. Here the CDR3 reads CASSKRGGRETQYF. The CDR3 nucleotides are TGTGCCAGCAGCAAGCGGGGGGGCCGCGAGACCCAGTACTTC.

The genes are TRBV29-1 and TRBJ2-1; TRBD2 agrees at 7 bases. The CDR3 spans 15 residues. Germline-derived CDR1 and CDR2 are SQVTM and ANQGSEA. Trimming cost V 5 bases and J 0 bases; bases outside gene matches: 7. CDR3 residues: CSVPRLASSYNEQFF. The CDR3 DNA reads as TGCAGCGTTCCCCGACTAGCAAGCTCCTACAATGAGCAGTTCTTC.